This TCR beta chain is from a study of blood T cells in healthy people across ages. Study-wide context: T cells yielded about one barcoded beta molecule per two cells through template switching.

With a J-beta primer mix and a sample-barcoded 5' primer, a second PCR ran about 6 to 11 cycles. From the 5' RACE reads, TCRdb called clonotypes with MiXCR, one entry per CDR3 protein. The profile shows just over 1 million distinct CDR3 sequences, 35% to 50% of them singletons. Healthy Caucasian individuals from Russia aged roughly 6 to 90 served as donors. The V segment lost 1 base and the J segment 7 bases; nucleotides outside the gene matches: 13. The CDR3 has 15 residues. Looked up from germline, CDR1 is SQVTM and CDR2 is ANQGSEA. Study results and caveats: Percentage of naive T cells showed a strong correlation with TCR beta diversity.

On this clonotype itself: What it binds is not known.

The receptor was isolated from a woman aged 55-69 years in good health. The chain combines TRBV29-1 with TRBJ2-7; 7 bases align to TRBD1. Material for sequencing was blood. The CDR3: CSVEGRQGSTGEQYF. In DNA form, the CDR3 reads TGCAGCGTTGAAGGCCGACAGGGCTCTACTGGGGAGCAGTACTTC.